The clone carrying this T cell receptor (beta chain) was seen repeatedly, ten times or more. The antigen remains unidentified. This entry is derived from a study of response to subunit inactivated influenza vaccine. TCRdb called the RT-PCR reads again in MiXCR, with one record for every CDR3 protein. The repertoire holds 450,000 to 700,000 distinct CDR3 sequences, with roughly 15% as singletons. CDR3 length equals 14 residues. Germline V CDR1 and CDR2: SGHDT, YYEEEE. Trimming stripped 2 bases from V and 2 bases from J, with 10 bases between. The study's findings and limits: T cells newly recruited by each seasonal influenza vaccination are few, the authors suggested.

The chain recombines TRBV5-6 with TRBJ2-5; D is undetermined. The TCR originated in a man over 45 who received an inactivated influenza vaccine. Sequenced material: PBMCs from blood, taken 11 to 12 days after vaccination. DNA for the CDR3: TGTGCCAGCAGCTTAGCTCTGAGACAAGAGACCCAGTACTTC. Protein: CASSLALRQETQYF.